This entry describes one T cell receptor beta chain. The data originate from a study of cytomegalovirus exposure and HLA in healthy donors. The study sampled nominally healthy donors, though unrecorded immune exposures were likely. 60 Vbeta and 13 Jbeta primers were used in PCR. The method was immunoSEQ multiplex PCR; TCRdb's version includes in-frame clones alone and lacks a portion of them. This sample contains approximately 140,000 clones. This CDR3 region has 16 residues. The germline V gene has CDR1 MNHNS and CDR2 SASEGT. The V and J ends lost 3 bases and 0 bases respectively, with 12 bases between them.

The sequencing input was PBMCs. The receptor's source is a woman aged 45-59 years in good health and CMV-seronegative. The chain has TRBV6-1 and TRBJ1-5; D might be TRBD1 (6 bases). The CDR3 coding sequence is TGTGCCAGCAGTGAGCGGACAGATTATAGCAATCAGCCCCAGCATTTT. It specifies CASSERTDYSNQPQHF.